This T cell receptor beta chain was found in a study of cytomegalovirus exposure and HLA in healthy donors. The study, taken as a whole, reports: Upon later analysis, HLA-associated TCR beta chains proved more clonally expanded than other, equally common chains. A later analysis showed TCR association rates differing by HLA locus, peaking at DRB1 and lowest at HLA-C.

V trimming: 5 bases; J trimming: 0 bases; junction bases outside the gene matches: 2. CDR3 length equals 15 residues. The V gene's germline CDR1 is SEHNR and CDR2 FQNEAQ (reference sequence). 60 Vbeta and 13 Jbeta primers were used in PCR. Method: immunoSEQ multiplex PCR; TCRdb's copy keeps in-frame clones and lacks some. The sample has more than 150,000 clones, 84% seen once. Of note for this clone: Its antigen is not known.

The TCR was taken from a boy aged 5-17 years in good health and CMV-seronegative. Sequenced input: PBMCs. This chain uses TRBV7-9 with TRBJ2-7; TRBD2 matches 12 bases. CDR3: CASSGLAGFSYEQYF. Written as DNA, the CDR3 is TGTGCCAGCAGCGGACTAGCGGGGTTCTCCTACGAGCAGTACTTC.